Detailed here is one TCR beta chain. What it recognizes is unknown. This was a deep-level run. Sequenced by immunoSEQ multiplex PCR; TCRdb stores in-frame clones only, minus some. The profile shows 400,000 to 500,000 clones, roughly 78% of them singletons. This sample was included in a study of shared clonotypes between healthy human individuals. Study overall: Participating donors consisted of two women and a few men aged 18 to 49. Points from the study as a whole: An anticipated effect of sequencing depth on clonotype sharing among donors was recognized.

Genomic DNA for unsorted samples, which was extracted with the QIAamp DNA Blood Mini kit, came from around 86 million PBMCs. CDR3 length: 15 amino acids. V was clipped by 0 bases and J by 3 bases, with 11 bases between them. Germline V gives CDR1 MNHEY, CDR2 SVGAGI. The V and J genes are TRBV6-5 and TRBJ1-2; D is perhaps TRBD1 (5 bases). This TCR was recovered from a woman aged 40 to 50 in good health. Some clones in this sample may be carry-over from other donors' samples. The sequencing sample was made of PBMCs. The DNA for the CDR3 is TGTGCCAGCAGTTACTCGACGGGGGGGTACTATGGCTACACCTTC. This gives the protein CASSYSTGGYYGYTF.